This T cell receptor beta chain is from a study of T cell changes during pregnancy in multiple sclerosis. Only in-frame clones appear in the TCRdb table, and some are missing; sequencing was by immunoSEQ multiplex PCR. The repertoire holds some 38,000 clones, with approximately 92% as singletons. Trimming removed 4 bases at V and 0 bases at J, with 9 bases between. Germline values: CDR1 SGHRS, CDR2 YFSETQ. The CDR3 loop spans 14 amino acids. This clonotype was obtained from a female donor with multiple sclerosis, enrolled in a pregnancy study. The source material was CD8+ T cells from peripheral blood mononuclear cells, sampled after pregnancy. The rearrangement joins TRBV5-1 to TRBJ2-3; possible D gene TRBD2, 6 bases. The CDR3 coding sequence is TGCGCCAGCAGCCATGGGACTAGCACAGATACGCAGTATTTT. It specifies CASSHGTSTDTQYF.